The 16 T cell receptor beta chains presented below share a single source sample, sequenced in a study of CD8 T cells in Susac syndrome. RNA, at about 0.45 to 1 ug, was reverse transcribed with random hexamers. One entry per CDR3 protein results from TCRdb running MiXCR on the immunoSEQ multiplex PCR reads. In the table there are about 240,000 distinct CDR3 sequences, 90% to 96% of which are singletons. Material: CD4+ T cells from PBMCs. The source of these receptors is a human donor with Susac syndrome.

The chain recombines TRBV29-1 with TRBJ2-5; 9 nucleotides agree with TRBD2. This CDR3 is built from 17 residues. Germline-derived CDR1 and CDR2 are SQVTM and ANQGSEA. Germline trimming cut 0 bases from V and 5 bases from J; bases unmatched to any gene: 13. DNA of the CDR3: TGCAGCGTTGAAGAACTCCGAAGATTAGCGGGAGCGGAGACCCAGTACTTC. It codes for CSVEELRRLAGAETQYF.

The chain recombines TRBV6-2 or TRBV6-3 with TRBJ2-3, with D perhaps TRBD2 (6 bases). Germline CDR1 is MNHEY and CDR2 is SVGEGT. V lost 9 bases, J lost 4 bases, and 11 bases lay in between. The CDR3 contains 12 residues. DNA of the CDR3: TGTGCCAGTCGGGAGAACGCAGATACGCAGTATTTT. Translating it yields CASRENADTQYF.

V is TRBV28 and J is TRBJ2-1; TRBD2 agrees at 8 bases. Trimming cost V 8 bases and J 7 bases; bases outside gene matches: 13. The germline V gene has CDR1 MDHEN and CDR2 SYDVKM. This CDR3 has 15 residues. The CDR3 loop is CASRRAGAGGNEQFF. The CDR3 region has the DNA TGTGCCAGCCGACGCGCAGGGGCGGGAGGTAATGAGCAGTTCTTC.

The rearrangement links TRBV7-9 to TRBJ1-1; 9 bases fit TRBD1. Germline trimming cut 9 bases from V and 3 bases from J; bases unmatched to any gene: 5. This CDR3 comprises 13 residues. Germline V CDR1 and CDR2: SEHNR, FQNEAQ (reference sequence). The CDR3 sequence: CASKQGADTEAFF. The DNA of the CDR3 is TGTGCCAGTAAACAGGGGGCTGACACTGAAGCTTTCTTT.

This clonotype was counted once. The chain has TRBV12-3 or TRBV12-4 and TRBJ1-4, with D perhaps TRBD1 (5 bases). The CDR3 runs 13 residues. V gave up 6 bases and J gave up 8 bases, with 13 bases separating them. The CDR3 DNA follows: TGTGCCAGCAGCCTTGGACATCGCGAAAAACTGTTTTTT. This encodes CASSLGHREKLFF.

The chain couples TRBV7-9 to TRBJ2-7, with TRBD2 matching 8 bases. This CDR3 region has 18 residues. Germline V lookup: CDR1 SEHNR, CDR2 FQNEAQ (reference sequence). V dropped 1 base and J dropped 0; count of bases not matched to a gene: 11. CDR3 nucleotides: TGTGCCAGCAGCTTAGTACCGGGACTAGAGGCGAACTCCTACGAGCAGTACTTC. Amino acids: CASSLVPGLEANSYEQYF.

The chain links TRBV29-1 to TRBJ1-2; 8 bases are a match to TRBD1. Germline assignment: CDR1 SQVTM and CDR2 ANQGSEA. This CDR3 has 11 amino acids. Unmatched junction bases numbered 3, after V lost 6 bases and J lost 6 bases. CDR3 sequence: CSVRTGHGYTF. The CDR3 DNA reads TGCAGCGTGAGGACAGGGCATGGCTACACCTTC.

The chain has TRBV20-1 and TRBJ2-7; 14 bases line up with TRBD2. Germline V CDR1 and CDR2: DFQATT, SNEGSKA (reference sequence). The CDR3 runs 15 residues. The trim removed 5 bases at V and 2 bases at J, leaving 5 bases unmatched. CDR3 DNA: TGCAGTGCTCACAGGACTAGCGGGGGGACCTACGAGCAGTACTTC. Translating it yields CSAHRTSGGTYEQYF.

This sequence joins TRBV7-9 and TRBJ1-1; D is undetermined. The CDR3 totals 13 residues. The germline CDR1 and CDR2 sequences are SEHNR and FQNEAQ (reference sequence). Trimming left V 5 bases short and J 1 base short, with 8 bases between. Here the CDR3 reads CASSVNTNTEAFF. For the CDR3, the DNA is TGTGCCAGCAGCGTGAACACGAACACTGAAGCTTTCTTT.

The chain has TRBV7-3 and TRBJ1-1; 7 nucleotides line up with TRBD1. Germline V CDR1 and CDR2: SGHTA, FQGTGA. J was trimmed by 4 bases and V by 6 bases; bases with no gene match: 5. The CDR3 spans 13 residues. The CDR3 loop is CASSTGVSTEAFF. In nucleotides, the CDR3 is TGTGCCAGCAGTACAGGGGTATCCACTGAAGCTTTCTTT.

This chain joins TRBV6-4 and TRBJ2-3, with D perhaps TRBD2 (5 bases). V lost 6 bases, J lost 1 base, and 11 bases lay in between. The CDR3 sequence is 14 residues long. Germline CDR1 and CDR2: MRHNA and SNTAGT. CDR3 amino acids: CASSPAAGTDTQYF. The CDR3 DNA is TGTGCCAGCAGCCCAGCGGCCGGCACAGATACGCAGTATTTT.

The chain joins TRBV28 to TRBJ2-3; 9 nucleotides agree with TRBD1. The CDR3 runs to 15 residues. Per germline, CDR1 MDHEN and CDR2 SYDVKM. V was clipped by 7 bases and J by 3 bases; unmatched bases: 8. CDR3 region: CASTENRGLTDTQYF. CDR3 coding DNA: TGTGCCAGCACTGAAAACAGGGGGCTAACAGATACGCAGTATTTT.

As for this clonotype: An end of the junction differs from the germline gene, which may be a read error. The chain carries TRBV20-1 and TRBJ2-5, with 8 bases lining up with TRBD1. Germline CDR1 is DFQATT and CDR2 is SNEGSKA (reference sequence). The CDR3 totals 12 residues. CDR3 residues: CSARDREESQYF. In nucleotides, the CDR3 is TGCAGTGCTAGGGACAGGGAAGAGTCCCAGTACTTC.

The chain recombines TRBV20-1 with TRBJ2-3, with D uncertain. The germline V gene encodes CDR1 DFQATT and CDR2 SNEGSKA (reference sequence). The CDR3 length is 13 residues. V lost 3 bases and J 9 bases, leaving 16 bases between the germline ends. The CDR3 DNA is TGCAGTGCTAGGCTAAAAGGGCCCGAAACGCAGTATTTT. Encoded protein: CSARLKGPETQYF.

This chain links TRBV15 with TRBJ2-1; 7 bases are shared with TRBD1. Germline V CDR1 and CDR2: LNHNV, YYDKDF (reference sequence). The CDR3 sequence is 16 residues long. J lost 9 bases, V lost 7 bases, and 18 bases had no gene match. CDR3 coding DNA: TGTGCCACCAAGGGGGCAGGGGGTTTGTTATTCGGTGAGCAGTTCTTC. Translated, it gives CATKGAGGLLFGEQFF.

This clonotype was seen once. The chain is built from TRBV12-3 or TRBV12-4 and TRBJ2-7; 8 nucleotides line up with TRBD2. This CDR3 has 15 residues. V lost 3 bases to trimming and J lost 3 bases; unmatched junction nucleotides: 7. The CDR3 protein is CASSLDPAGVYEQYF. The CDR3 DNA follows: TGTGCCAGCAGTTTGGACCCAGCGGGAGTCTACGAGCAGTACTTC.